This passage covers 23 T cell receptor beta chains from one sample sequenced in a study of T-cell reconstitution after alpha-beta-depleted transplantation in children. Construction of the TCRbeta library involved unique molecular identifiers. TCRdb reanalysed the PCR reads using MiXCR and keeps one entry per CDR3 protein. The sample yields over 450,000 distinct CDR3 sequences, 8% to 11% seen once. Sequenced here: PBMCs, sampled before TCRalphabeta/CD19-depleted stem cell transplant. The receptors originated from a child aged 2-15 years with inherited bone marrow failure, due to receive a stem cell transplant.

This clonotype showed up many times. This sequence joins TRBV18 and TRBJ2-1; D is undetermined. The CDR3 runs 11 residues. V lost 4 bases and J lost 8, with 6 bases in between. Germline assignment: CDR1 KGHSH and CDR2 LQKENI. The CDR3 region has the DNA TGTGCCAGCTCACAGTGGGATGAGCAGTTCTTC. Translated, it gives CASSQWDEQFF.

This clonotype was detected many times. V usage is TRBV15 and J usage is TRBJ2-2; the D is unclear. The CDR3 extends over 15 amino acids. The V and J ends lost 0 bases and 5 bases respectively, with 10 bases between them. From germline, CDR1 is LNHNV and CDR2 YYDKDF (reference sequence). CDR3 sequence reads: CATSRDLRRTGELFF. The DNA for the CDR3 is TGTGCCACCAGCAGAGATTTACGGCGGACCGGGGAGCTGTTTTTT. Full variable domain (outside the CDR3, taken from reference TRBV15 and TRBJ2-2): DAMVIQNPRYQVTQFGKPVTLSCSQTLNHNVMYWYQQKSSQAPKLLFHYYDKDFNNEADTPDNFQSRRPNTSFCFLDIRSPGLGDTAMYLCATSRDLRRTGELFFGEGSRLTVL.

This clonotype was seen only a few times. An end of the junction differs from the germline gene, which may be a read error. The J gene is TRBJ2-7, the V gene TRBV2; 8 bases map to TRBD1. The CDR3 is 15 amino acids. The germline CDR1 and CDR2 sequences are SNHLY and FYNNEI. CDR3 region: CASSEGTGPAYEQYF. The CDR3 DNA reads TGTGCCAGCAGCGAAGGGACAGGTCCTGCCTACGAGCAGTACTTC.

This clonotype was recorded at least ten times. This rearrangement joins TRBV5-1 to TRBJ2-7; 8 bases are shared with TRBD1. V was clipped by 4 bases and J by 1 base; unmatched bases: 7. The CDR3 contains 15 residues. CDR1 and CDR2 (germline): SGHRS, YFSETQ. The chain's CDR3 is CASSTGQGPSYEQYF. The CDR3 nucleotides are TGCGCCAGCAGCACCGGACAGGGTCCTTCCTACGAGCAGTACTTC.

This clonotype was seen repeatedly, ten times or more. CDR3: CASSDRGLIGELFF. The CDR3 DNA follows: TGTGCCAGCAGCGACAGGGGGCTGATCGGGGAGCTGTTTTTT. This chain connects TRBV6-1 to TRBJ2-2, with TRBD1 matching 10 bases. The CDR3 runs 14 residues. The germline V gene has CDR1 MNHNS and CDR2 SASEGT. J gave up 7 bases and V 6 bases, and 5 bases lay outside the gene matches.

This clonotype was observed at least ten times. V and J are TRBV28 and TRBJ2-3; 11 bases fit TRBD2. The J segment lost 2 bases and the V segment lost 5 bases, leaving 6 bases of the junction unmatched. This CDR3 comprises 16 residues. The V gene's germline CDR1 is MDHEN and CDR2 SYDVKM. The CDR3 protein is CASSPTSGSYTDTQYF. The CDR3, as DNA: TGTGCCAGCAGTCCTACTAGCGGGAGCTACACAGATACGCAGTATTTT.

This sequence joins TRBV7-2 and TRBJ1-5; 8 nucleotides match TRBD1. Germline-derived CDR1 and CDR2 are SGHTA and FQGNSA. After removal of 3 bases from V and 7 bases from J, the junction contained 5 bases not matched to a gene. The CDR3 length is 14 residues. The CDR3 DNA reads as TGTGCCAGCAGCTTGACAGGGGCTCGCCAGCCCCAGCATTTT. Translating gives CASSLTGARQPQHF.

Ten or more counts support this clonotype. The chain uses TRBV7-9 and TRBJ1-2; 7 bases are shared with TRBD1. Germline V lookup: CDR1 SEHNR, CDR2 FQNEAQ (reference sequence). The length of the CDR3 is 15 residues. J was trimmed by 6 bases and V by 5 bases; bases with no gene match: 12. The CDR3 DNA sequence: TGTGCCAGCAGCATAATACCGGGACAGTATAATGGCTACACCTTC. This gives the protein CASSIIPGQYNGYTF. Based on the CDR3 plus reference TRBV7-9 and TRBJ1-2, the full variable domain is DTGVSQNPRHKITKRGQNVTFRCDPISEHNRLYWYRQTLGQGPEFLTYFQNEAQLEKSRLLSDRFSAERPKGSFSTLEIQRTEQGDSAMYLCASSIIPGQYNGYTFGSGTRLTVV.

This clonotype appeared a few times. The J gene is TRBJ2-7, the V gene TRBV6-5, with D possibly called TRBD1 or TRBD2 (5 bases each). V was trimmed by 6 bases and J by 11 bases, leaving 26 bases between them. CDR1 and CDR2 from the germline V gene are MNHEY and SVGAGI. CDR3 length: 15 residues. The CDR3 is CASSPGLTGPTEEYF. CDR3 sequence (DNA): TGTGCCAGCAGCCCGGGGCTTACGGGCCCTACTGAGGAGTACTTC.

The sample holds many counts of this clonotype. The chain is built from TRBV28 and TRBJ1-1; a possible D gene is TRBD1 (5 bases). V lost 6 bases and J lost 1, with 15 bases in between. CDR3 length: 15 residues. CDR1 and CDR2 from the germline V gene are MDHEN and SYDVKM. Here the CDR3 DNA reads TGTGCCAGCAGGCTAGCAGGGTTGGCGAACACTGAAGCTTTCTTT. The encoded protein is CASRLAGLANTEAFF. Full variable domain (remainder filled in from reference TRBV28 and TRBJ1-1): DVKVTQSSRYLVKRTGEKVFLECVQDMDHENMFWYRQDPGLGLRLIYFSYDVKMKEKGDIPEGYSVSREKKERFSLILESASTNQTSMYLCASRLAGLANTEAFFGQGTRLTVV.

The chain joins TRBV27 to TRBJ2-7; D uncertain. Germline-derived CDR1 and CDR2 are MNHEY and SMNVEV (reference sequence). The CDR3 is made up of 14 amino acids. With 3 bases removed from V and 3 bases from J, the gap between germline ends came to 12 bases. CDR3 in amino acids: CASSFSGGNYEQYF. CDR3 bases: TGTGCCAGCAGTTTCTCCGGCGGAAACTACGAGCAGTACTTC.

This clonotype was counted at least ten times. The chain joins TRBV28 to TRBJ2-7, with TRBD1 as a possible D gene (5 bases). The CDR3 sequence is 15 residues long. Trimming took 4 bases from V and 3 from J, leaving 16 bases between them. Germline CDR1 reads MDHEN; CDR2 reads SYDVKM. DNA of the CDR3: TGTGCCAGCAGTTATGGGGCAGCCCCATACTACGAGCAGTACTTC. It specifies CASSYGAAPYYEQYF.

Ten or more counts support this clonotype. CDR3 DNA: TGTGCCATCAGTGATGAACGCTATAGCAATCAGCCCCAGCATTTT. It translates to CAISDERYSNQPQHF. The chain employs TRBV10-3 and TRBJ1-5; D gene unclear. V lost 3 bases to trimming and J lost 0 bases, with 9 bases between them. CDR3 length equals 15 residues. CDR1 is ENHRY, CDR2 SYGVKD, per germline.

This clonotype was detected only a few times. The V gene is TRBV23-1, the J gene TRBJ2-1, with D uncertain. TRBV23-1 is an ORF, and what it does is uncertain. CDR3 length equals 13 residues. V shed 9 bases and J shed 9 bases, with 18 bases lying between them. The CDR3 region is CASKTMTGGEQFF. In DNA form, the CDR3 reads TGCGCCAGTAAAACTATGACGGGCGGTGAGCAGTTCTTC.

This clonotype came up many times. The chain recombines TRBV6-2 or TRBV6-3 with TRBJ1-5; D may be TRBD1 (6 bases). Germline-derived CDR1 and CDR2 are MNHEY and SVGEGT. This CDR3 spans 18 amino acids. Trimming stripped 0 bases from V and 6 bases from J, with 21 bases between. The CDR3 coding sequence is TGTGCCAGCAGTTACTCTTGGGTGCGAAGGGGGAAGGTTCAGCCCCAGCATTTT. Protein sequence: CASSYSWVRRGKVQPQHF.

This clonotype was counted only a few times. The CDR3 loop is CASSLEVLVRPQYF. The CDR3 DNA is TGTGCCAGCAGCTTGGAGGTATTAGTACGCCCGCAGTATTTT. This chain uses TRBV5-4 with TRBJ2-3; D ambiguous. CDR3 length: 14 amino acids. Germline CDR1 is SGHNT and CDR2 is YYREEE (reference sequence). Trimming cost V 0 bases and J 10 bases, with 15 bases left between them.

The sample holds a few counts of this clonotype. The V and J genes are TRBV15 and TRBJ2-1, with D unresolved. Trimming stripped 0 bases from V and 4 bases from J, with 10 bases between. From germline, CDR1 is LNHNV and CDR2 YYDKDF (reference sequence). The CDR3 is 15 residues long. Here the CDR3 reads CATSREGIGYNEQFF. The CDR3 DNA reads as TGTGCCACCAGCAGAGAAGGTATAGGATACAATGAGCAGTTCTTC.

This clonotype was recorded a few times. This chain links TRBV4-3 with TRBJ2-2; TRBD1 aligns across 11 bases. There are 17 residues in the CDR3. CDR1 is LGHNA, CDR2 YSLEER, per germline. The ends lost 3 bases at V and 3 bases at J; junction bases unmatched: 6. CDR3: CASSQAGQGGYTGELFF. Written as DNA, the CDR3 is TGCGCCAGCAGCCAGGCGGGACAGGGGGGATACACCGGGGAGCTGTTTTTT.

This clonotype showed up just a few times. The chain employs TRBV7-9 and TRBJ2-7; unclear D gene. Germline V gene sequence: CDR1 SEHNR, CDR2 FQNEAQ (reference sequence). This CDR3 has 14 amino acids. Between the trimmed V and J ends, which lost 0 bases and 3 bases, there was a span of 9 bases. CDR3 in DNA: TGTGCCAGCAGCTTAGCGGAGACAATCTACGAGCAGTACTTC. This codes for CASSLAETIYEQYF.

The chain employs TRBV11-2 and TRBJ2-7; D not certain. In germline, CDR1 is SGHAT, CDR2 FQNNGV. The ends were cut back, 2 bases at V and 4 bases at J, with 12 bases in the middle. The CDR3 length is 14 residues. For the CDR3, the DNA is TGTGCCAGCAGCTTATTAGTCAGGAGATACGAGCAGTACTTC. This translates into CASSLLVRRYEQYF.

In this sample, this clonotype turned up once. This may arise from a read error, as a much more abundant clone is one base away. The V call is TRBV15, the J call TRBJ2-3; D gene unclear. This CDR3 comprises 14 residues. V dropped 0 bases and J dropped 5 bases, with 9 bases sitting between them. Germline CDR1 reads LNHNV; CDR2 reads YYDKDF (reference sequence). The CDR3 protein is CATSREFSLDTQYF. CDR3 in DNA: TGTGCCACCAGCAGAGAGTTTTCGTTAGATACGCAGTATTTT.

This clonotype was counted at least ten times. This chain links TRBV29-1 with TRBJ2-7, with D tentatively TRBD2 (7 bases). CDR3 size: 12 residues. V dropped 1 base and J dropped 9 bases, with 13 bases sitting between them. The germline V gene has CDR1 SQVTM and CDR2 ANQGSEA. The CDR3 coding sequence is TGCAGCGTTGAAGGGGAGGGGGTGGTGCAGTACTTC. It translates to CSVEGEGVVQYF.

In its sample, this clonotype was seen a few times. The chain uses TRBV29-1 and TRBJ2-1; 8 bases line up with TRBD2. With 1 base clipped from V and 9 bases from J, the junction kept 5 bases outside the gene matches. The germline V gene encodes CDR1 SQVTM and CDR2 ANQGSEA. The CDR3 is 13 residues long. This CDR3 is CSVEAPGGVEQFF. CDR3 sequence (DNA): TGCAGCGTTGAAGCGCCGGGGGGGGTTGAGCAGTTCTTC.